The sequence of this T cell receptor beta chain was determined in a study of PD-1 blockade in classical Hodgkin lymphoma. Study-wide points: Relative to healthy donors, newly diagnosed patients reportedly had lower baseline TCR diversity, which was reported as lower still in relapsed/refractory patients. Unlike CD8+ TCR diversity, which did not rise significantly by C4D1, CD4+ TCR diversity did.

In germline, CDR1 is SGHTA, CDR2 FQGNSA. The CDR3 totals 14 residues. J lost 4 bases, V lost 6 bases, and 7 bases had no gene match. Remarks on this clone: The antigen is undetermined.

Data came from immunoSEQ multiplex PCR; TCRdb stores just in-frame clones and leaves some out. The repertoire consists of 42,000 or so clones, with about 86% occurring once and the leading ten covering less than 7%. Autologous stem cell transplantation was followed by relapse in every patient, and brentuximab vedotin exposure varied. The sequencing here drew on peripheral blood mononuclear cells (PBMCs), taken before the second cycle of nivolumab. The TCR comes from a human donor with classical Hodgkin lymphoma. The chain combines TRBV7-2 with TRBJ2-5; 8 nucleotides match TRBD1. The CDR3 nucleotides read TGTGCCAGCAGTTACGACAGGGGAGCAGAGACCCAGTACTTC. As protein: CASSYDRGAETQYF. Based on the CDR3 plus reference TRBV7-2 and TRBJ2-5, the full variable domain is GAGVSQSPSNKVTEKGKDVELRCDPISGHTALYWYRQSLGQGLEFLIYFQGNSAPDKSGLPSDRFSAERTGGSVSTLTIQRTQQEDSAVYLCASSYDRGAETQYFGPGTRLLVL.